Following are 31 T cell receptor beta chains from one sample sequenced in a study of graft-versus-host responses after intestinal transplantation. These receptors' targets are unknown. The method was immunoSEQ multiplex PCR; TCRdb's version includes in-frame clones alone and lacks a portion of them. Of fewer than 150,000 clones listed, approximately 92% are singletons. The material sequenced was unstimulated CD4+ T cells sorted from spleen or lymph node cells, taken before intestinal transplant. Receptors were obtained from a human donor who received an intestinal transplant.

This clone was found once. V usage is TRBV5-1 and J usage is TRBJ1-2; perhaps TRBD1 as D (5 bases). The V end was cut by 0 bases, the J end by 7 bases, with 13 bases between. Germline CDR1 reads SGHRS; CDR2 reads YFSETQ. The CDR3 is made up of 14 amino acids. The CDR3 loop is CASSLEIGEGGYTF. In DNA, the CDR3 is TGCGCCAGCAGCTTGGAGATAGGGGAAGGTGGCTACACCTTC.

The chain couples TRBV6-4 to TRBJ2-1; 9 bases are shared with TRBD1. There are 15 residues in the CDR3. Trimming took 0 bases from V and 6 from J; bases not matched to a gene: 3. Looked up from germline, CDR1 is MRHNA and CDR2 is SNTAGT. CDR3 protein: CASSDSGQGLNEQFF. Here the CDR3 DNA reads TGTGCCAGCAGTGACTCGGGACAGGGACTCAATGAGCAGTTCTTC.

The gene calls are TRBV6-1 and TRBJ2-7; D gene ambiguous. V was cut by 3 bases and J by 3 bases, with 6 bases left in between. Germline-derived CDR1 and CDR2 are MNHNS and SASEGT. CDR3 length equals 12 residues. DNA for the CDR3: TGTGCCAGCAGTGAGGACCGCTACGAGCAGTACTTC. Translated: CASSEDRYEQYF.

The rearrangement joins TRBV11-3 to TRBJ2-4, with D possibly matching TRBD2 (6 bases). This CDR3 contains 14 residues. In germline, CDR1 is SGHNT, CDR2 YENEEA. V lost 5 bases and J 8 bases, leaving 16 bases between the germline ends. DNA for the CDR3: TGTGCCAGCAGCCTTCACGGAGGGCTTGACATTCAGTACTTC. The encoded protein is CASSLHGGLDIQYF. The whole variable domain, remainder taken from reference TRBV11-3 and TRBJ2-4, is EAGVVQSPRYKIIEKKQPVAFWCNPISGHNTLYWYLQNLGQGPELLIRYENEEAVDDSQLPKDRFSAERLKGVDSTLKIQPAELGDSAVYLCASSLHGGLDIQYFGAGTRLSVL.

The chain has TRBV10-3 and TRBJ1-1, with D perhaps matching TRBD1 (6 bases). The CDR3 loop spans 14 amino acids. Trimming cost V 7 bases and J 10 bases, with 22 bases left between them. Looked up from germline, CDR1 is ENHRY and CDR2 is SYGVKD. The CDR3 DNA reads as TGTGCCATCAAGCCCGAACAGGGATTAGCGGCAGCTTTCTTT. Protein: CAIKPEQGLAAAFF.

CDR3 sequence: CASSIGRALLNYGYTF. In DNA, the CDR3 is TGTGCCAGTAGTATAGGGAGGGCCCTCCTTAACTATGGCTACACCTTC. This sequence joins TRBV19 and TRBJ1-2, with D uncertain. V was clipped by 1 base and J by 1 base, with 13 bases between them. This CDR3 comprises 16 residues. The germline gives CDR1 LNHDA, CDR2 SQIVND (reference sequence).

With respect to this clone: Other DNA sequences in this specimen translate into the identical CDR3. The chain combines TRBV5-1 with TRBJ1-1; D ambiguous. The CDR3 has 12 amino acids. The V gene's germline CDR1 is SGHRS and CDR2 YFSETQ. V dropped 5 bases and J dropped 8 bases, with 13 bases sitting between them. CDR3 sequence (DNA): TGCGCCAGCAGACACGTTCCAGGAGAAGCTTTCTTT. Its protein is CASRHVPGEAFF.

The chain links TRBV2 to TRBJ2-1; D is perhaps TRBD2 (6 bases). The V end lost 8 bases, the J end lost 8 bases, and 16 bases lay between the germline ends. This CDR3 spans 13 amino acids. CDR1 is SNHLY, CDR2 FYNNEI, per germline. In nucleotides, the CDR3 is TGTGCCAGCGGGAGGTGGGGCCGGGATGAGCAGTTCTTC. This sequence encodes CASGRWGRDEQFF.

The rearrangement joins TRBV7-6 to TRBJ1-3; weak D call: TRBD1 (5 bases). V was shortened by 5 bases and J by 4 bases, with 12 bases between the two germline ends. Germline V CDR1 and CDR2: SGHVS, FNYEAQ. The CDR3 consists of 14 residues. In nucleotides, the CDR3 is TGTGCCAGCAGCCTTCCGGGGCGAGGAAACACCATATATTTT. It yields the protein CASSLPGRGNTIYF.

The CDR3, as DNA: TGCAGCGTGGGGGGAGCCGGGACTAGCTCAGTCAATGAGCAGTTCTTC. Translated, it gives CSVGGAGTSSVNEQFF. The rearrangement uses TRBV29-1 and TRBJ2-1, with TRBD2 matching 9 bases. CDR1 and CDR2 (germline): SQVTM, ANQGSEA. The CDR3 sequence is 16 residues long. With 6 bases clipped from V and 6 bases from J, the junction kept 15 bases outside the gene matches.

This clone was detected once. In DNA form, the CDR3 reads TGTGCCAGTAGTAACAACCCAAACAGCAATCAGCCCCAGCATTTT. Its translation is CASSNNPNSNQPQHF. The chain employs TRBV19 and TRBJ1-5; no clear D. V was shortened by 4 bases and J by 1 base, with 11 bases between the two germline ends. CDR3 length equals 15 residues. Germline-derived CDR1 and CDR2 are LNHDA and SQIVND (reference sequence). Complete variable domain (other parts from reference TRBV19 and TRBJ1-5): DGGITQSPKYLFRKEGQNVTLSCEQNLNHDAMYWYRQDPGQGLRLIYYSQIVNDFQKGDIAEGYSVSREKKESFPLTVTSAQKNPTAFYLCASSNNPNSNQPQHFGDGTRLSIL.

The CDR3 sequence is CASSLRQGYNSPLHF. CDR3 coding DNA: TGTGCCAGCAGCTTAAGACAGGGGTATAATTCACCCCTCCACTTT. The chain is built from TRBV11-3 and TRBJ1-6; 8 nucleotides line up with TRBD1. Germline V lookup: CDR1 SGHNT, CDR2 YENEEA. Trimming removed 2 bases from V and 4 bases from J; junction bases left unmatched: 1. The CDR3 length is 15 residues. Using reference TRBV11-3 and TRBJ1-6 for the parts outside the CDR3, the full variable domain is EAGVVQSPRYKIIEKKQPVAFWCNPISGHNTLYWYLQNLGQGPELLIRYENEEAVDDSQLPKDRFSAERLKGVDSTLKIQPAELGDSAVYLCASSLRQGYNSPLHFGNGTRLTVT.

V and J are TRBV11-2 and TRBJ1-2, with D uncertain. The CDR3 consists of 16 residues. Germline V gene data show CDR1 as SGHAT and CDR2 as FQNNGV. Trimming cost V 6 bases and J 0 bases, with 17 bases left between them. CDR3 loop: CASRFFAVLANYGYTF. CDR3 DNA: TGTGCCAGCAGATTTTTCGCCGTGCTAGCTAACTATGGCTACACCTTC.

The V gene is TRBV2, the J gene TRBJ2-1; TRBD2 is a possible D gene (5 bases). CDR1 and CDR2 from the germline V gene are SNHLY and FYNNEI. The length of the CDR3 is 11 residues. V was clipped by 8 bases and J by 8 bases, with 10 bases between them. CDR3 in DNA: TGTGCCAGCGAGGGAATGTATGAGCAGTTCTTC. Amino acid sequence: CASEGMYEQFF. Using reference TRBV2 and TRBJ2-1 for the parts outside the CDR3, the full variable domain is EPEVTQTPSHQVTQMGQEVILRCVPISNHLYFYWYRQILGQKVEFLVSFYNNEISEKSEIFDDQFSVERPDGSNFTLKIRSTKLEDSAMYFCASEGMYEQFFGPGTRLTVL.

V usage is TRBV4-1 and J usage is TRBJ2-2, with 8 positions matching TRBD2. Looked up from germline, CDR1 is MGHRA and CDR2 is YSYEKL. The CDR3 has 16 residues. V dropped 5 bases and J dropped 6; count of bases not matched to a gene: 11. CDR3 loop: CASSTHSGVLAGELFF. The CDR3 DNA sequence: TGCGCCAGCAGCACCCATAGCGGGGTCTTAGCCGGGGAGCTGTTTTTT.

The chain links TRBV13 to TRBJ1-2, with 8 nucleotides matching TRBD1. CDR1 PRHDT and CDR2 FYEKMQ come from the germline V gene (reference sequence). J lost 3 bases, V lost 5 bases, and 11 bases had no gene match. CDR3 length: 16 residues. CDR3: CASSLWDRNMDYGYTF. The CDR3 DNA follows: TGTGCCAGCAGCCTCTGGGACAGGAACATGGACTATGGCTACACCTTC.

The CDR3 sequence is CASTDGYGYTF. As DNA, the CDR3 is TGTGCCAGCACCGATGGGTATGGCTACACCTTC. This chain connects TRBV27 to TRBJ1-2, with unresolved D. This CDR3 has 11 residues. Deletions cut 7 bases from V and 5 bases from J, with 8 bases between. CDR1 is MNHEY and CDR2 is SMNVEV in the germline V gene (reference sequence).

This sequence joins TRBV6-5 and TRBJ2-7, with 7 bases that match TRBD1. This CDR3 is 11 amino acids long. Trimming cost V 6 bases and J 5 bases; bases outside gene matches: 1. The germline gives CDR1 MNHEY, CDR2 SVGAGI. CDR3 region: CASSQGDEQYF. In DNA, the CDR3 is TGTGCCAGCAGCCAGGGGGACGAGCAGTACTTC.

This clone has a handful of counts. The chain is built from TRBV5-1 and TRBJ2-7; D ambiguous. CDR1 and CDR2 (germline): SGHRS, YFSETQ. The CDR3 loop spans 15 amino acids. V dropped 2 bases and J dropped 0 bases, with 12 bases sitting between them. CDR3 sequence reads: CASSFIGGSSYEQYF. Written as DNA, the CDR3 is TGCGCCAGCAGCTTTATCGGCGGCAGCTCCTACGAGCAGTACTTC.

The rearrangement uses TRBV6-5 and TRBJ2-7; 7 positions agree with TRBD2. Unmatched junction bases numbered 2, after V lost 0 bases and J lost 3 bases. The CDR3 contains 14 residues. Germline V CDR1 and CDR2: MNHEY, SVGAGI. CDR3 in amino acids: CASSYSGGGYEQYF. Written as DNA, the CDR3 is TGTGCCAGCAGTTACTCGGGGGGGGGCTACGAGCAGTACTTC.

The chain carries TRBV19 and TRBJ2-7, with unresolved D. CDR1 is LNHDA and CDR2 is SQIVND in the germline V gene (reference sequence). The CDR3 spans 14 residues. Trimming took off 2 bases at V and 4 bases at J, with 12 bases between the two ends. The CDR3 spells CASSINIRAYEQYF. The CDR3 DNA is TGTGCCAGTAGTATAAATATTCGGGCTTACGAGCAGTACTTC.

V and J are TRBV5-5 and TRBJ1-6; weak D call: TRBD1 (6 bases). The CDR3 extends over 17 amino acids. Between the trimmed V and J ends, which lost 0 bases and 9 bases, there was a span of 19 bases. Germline V gene sequence: CDR1 SGHKS, CDR2 YYEKEE (reference sequence). The CDR3 is CASSLVWSQGNFSPLHF. CDR3 nucleotides: TGTGCCAGCAGCTTGGTTTGGAGTCAGGGGAATTTTTCACCCCTCCACTTT. Full variable domain (rest looked up from reference TRBV5-5 and TRBJ1-6): DAGVTQSPTHLIKTRGQQVTLRCSPISGHKSVSWYQQVLGQGPQFIFQYYEKEERGRGNFPDRFSARQFPNYSSELNVNALLLGDSALYLCASSLVWSQGNFSPLHFGNGTRLTVT.

The genes are TRBV9 and TRBJ1-2, with 8 bases identical to TRBD1. The V gene's germline CDR1 is SGDLS and CDR2 YYNGEE. The CDR3 has 14 residues. V shed 0 bases, J shed 3 bases, and the junction held 1 base outside the gene matches. CDR3 nucleotide sequence: TGTGCCAGCAGCGTAGAGACAGGGGACTATGGCTACACCTTC. Translated: CASSVETGDYGYTF.

This clone was seen more than once but under ten times. CDR3: CASSSVFSGNTIYF. The CDR3 region has the DNA TGTGCCAGCAGTTCAGTGTTTTCGGGAAACACCATATATTTT. The rearrangement uses TRBV7-9 and TRBJ1-3; D remains unclear. The germline gives CDR1 SEHNR, CDR2 FQNEAQ (reference sequence). The V end was cut by 6 bases, the J end by 4 bases, with 13 bases between. This CDR3 has 14 residues.

The rearrangement uses TRBV2 and TRBJ1-5; D not certain. Germline CDR1 reads SNHLY; CDR2 reads FYNNEI. Trimming took 2 bases from V and 10 from J, leaving 9 bases between them. The CDR3 runs to 12 residues. The CDR3 bases are TGTGCCAGCAGTGAACCTGGTCTACCCCAGCATTTT. As protein: CASSEPGLPQHF.

This sequence joins TRBV5-4 and TRBJ2-5, with D tentatively TRBD2 (6 bases). The CDR3 is 15 residues long. Trimming removed 3 bases from V and 4 bases from J, with 16 bases in between. CDR1 and CDR2 (germline): SGHNT, YYREEE (reference sequence). The CDR3 region has the DNA TGTGCCAGCAGCTCTGGGACTGGCTCGGTAGAGACCCAGTACTTC. Its translation: CASSSGTGSVETQYF.

This sequence joins TRBV10-1 and TRBJ2-7; 9 nucleotides align to TRBD1. The CDR3 totals 14 residues. CDR1 and CDR2 (germline): WNHNN, SYGVQD (reference sequence). V shed 5 bases and J 2 bases; nucleotides not matched to a gene: 4. The CDR3 region has the DNA TGCGCCAGCAGTCCCGGACAGGGGACCTACGAGCAGTACTTC. Translation: CASSPGQGTYEQYF.

V gene TRBV4-1 combines with J gene TRBJ1-6, with 8 bases lining up with TRBD1. The trim removed 1 base at V and 8 bases at J, leaving 13 bases unmatched. CDR1 is MGHRA, CDR2 YSYEKL, per germline. The CDR3 runs 18 residues. CDR3 in amino acids: CASSQGPKTGGFDSPLHF. The CDR3 coding sequence is TGCGCCAGCAGCCAAGGCCCAAAAACAGGGGGGTTTGATTCACCCCTCCACTTT.

The V call is TRBV10-3, the J call TRBJ2-3; a weak D match, TRBD1 (6 bases). Between the trimmed V and J ends, which lost 3 bases and 8 bases, there was a span of 15 bases. There are 14 residues in the CDR3. The V gene's germline CDR1 is ENHRY and CDR2 SYGVKD. Here the CDR3 DNA reads TGTGCCATCAGTGAAACAGGGTCGAGGGTTACGCAGTATTTT. Amino acid sequence: CAISETGSRVTQYF.

This clone was detected only once. This chain links TRBV5-1 with TRBJ2-3, with TRBD2 matching over 8 bases. Germline V CDR1 and CDR2: SGHRS, YFSETQ. With V trimmed by 3 bases and J by 1 base, 4 bases remained unmatched. CDR3 size: 15 residues. CDR3 sequence (DNA): TGCGCCAGCAGCTCAATTAGCGGGGGCACAGATACGCAGTATTTT. Translated, it gives CASSSISGGTDTQYF.

The gene calls are TRBV19 and TRBJ2-2; D might be TRBD1 (7 bases). Germline-derived CDR1 and CDR2 are LNHDA and SQIVND (reference sequence). V shed 6 bases and J shed 7 bases, with 18 bases lying between them. The CDR3 consists of 15 residues. The CDR3: CASSDSSGGSGELFF. Written as DNA, the CDR3 is TGTGCCAGTAGCGATTCTTCAGGGGGGAGCGGGGAGCTGTTTTTT.